This T cell receptor (beta chain) was obtained from a study of blood T cell repertoires in COVID-19 (dated by TCRdb to the early 2020s). Regarding the study in general: Samples covering the acute and convalescent phases of COVID-19 were provided by collaborators in the United States, Italy and Spain. The prospective study material was composed of cDNA or gDNA derived from T cells, B-cell-depleted T cells, or PBMCs. Subjects who had been exposed to COVID-19, were actively infected with it, or had recovered from it provided the deeply sampled blood TCRbeta repertoires that made up the dataset. The repertoires were released in a freely available public database meant as a resource for research on the immune response to SARS-CoV-2. Samples were obtained from the ongoing ImmuneRACE study (first 160 participants) and from 1,254 subjects provided by 6 global collaborators. Sample metadata almost always included a de-identified subject ID, COVID-19 status, age in years and sex. Where available, HLA class I and class II types were obtained from metadata supplied by the sample provider rather than from assay-based typing.

General conclusions and limits of the study: Clinical and demographic metadata were provided uncurated, with the amount varying by source and participant.

TCRbeta CDR3 regions were amplified from genomic DNA using the immunoSEQ Assay, a bias-controlled multiplex PCR. For the original study's pipeline: Nucleated cell counts per sample were estimated from amplification of reference gene primers within the assay. To quantify the absolute abundance of each unique TCRbeta CDR3 rearrangement, sequence reads were collapsed and filtered. For each sample, productive Simpson clonality was calculated by taking the square root of Simpson's diversity index across productive rearrangements. The table comes from immuneACCESS by way of TCRdb, which keeps in-frame sequences with V and J called. Part of the clones is missing from these tables; in studies checked, under half for an unresolved V gene and the rest for unknown reasons. V and J calls plus clone size are reproduced from that table; the DNA served to infer D and trimming. This sample holds under 45,000 clones; around 80% were observed only once. The biggest ten clones account for 25% to 35% of the sample.

Whole blood was collected in K2EDTA tubes by collaborating institutions according to the institutions' own protocols. Collaborator samples were shipped for TCRbeta analysis as frozen whole blood, isolated PBMCs, or DNA extracted from either sample type. A remark on this clone: The antigen this receptor binds is unknown. No much larger clone is present one base from it, and per-base qualities are unavailable.

The sequence derives from a man in his fifties or sixties with acute or convalescent COVID-19. Sequenced: peripheral blood.

CDR3 protein: CASSLSGTSQETQYF. The sequenced DNA is TGTGCCAGCAGCTTGAGCGGGACAAGCCAAGAGACCCAGTACTTC. The rearrangement combines TRBV5-6 with TRBJ2-5; matching of 7 bases hints at TRBD2 as the D gene. CDR1 and CDR2, per the germline V gene, are SGHDT and YYEEEE. The CDR3 contains 15 residues, cysteine and phenylalanine counted. Only the CDR3 DNA is retained, 45 bases long and in frame from the first base. V sheds 1 base and J sheds 1 base, leaving 11 bases between their ends.